The rows below give T cell receptor beta chains drawn from one sample of a study of T-cell reconstitution after alpha-beta-depleted transplantation in children. One entry per CDR3 protein results from TCRdb running MiXCR on the PCR reads. The repertoire includes about 540,000 distinct CDR3 sequences, about a sixth of them detected once, and 3% to 4% sits in the top ten. Here the sequenced sample was PBMCs from the stem cell graft donor, taken from the stem cell graft. These receptors were obtained from a human donor who donated a stem cell graft to a child with acute lymphoblastic leukemia. Both conserved end residues are part of each CDR3. The D gene is left open where the match is weak. Size is omitted from some rows. Given values are once, few, many or a class for expanded clones.

CDR3 DNA: TGTGCCAGCAGTGAATGGGGAGCGGGGTTTTACAATGAGCAGTTCTTC
CDR3 protein: CASSEWGAGFYNEQFF
CDR3 length: 16
D gene: TRBD2
J gene: TRBJ2-1
V gene: TRBV2
clone size: .

CDR3 DNA: TGCGCCAGCAGCCCGGCTAGTGGCAATCAGCCCCAGCATTTT
CDR3 protein: CASSPASGNQPQHF
CDR3 length: 14
D gene: .
J gene: TRBJ1-5
V gene: TRBV4-1
clone size: few

CDR3 DNA: TGCGCCAGCAGCTTCAAACTAGCGGACTCCTACAATGAGCAGTTCTTC
CDR3 protein: CASSFKLADSYNEQFF
CDR3 length: 16
D gene: TRBD2
J gene: TRBJ2-1
V gene: TRBV5-1
clone size: few

CDR3 DNA: TGCGCCAGCAGCTTGGCCTATAGGGGGCGAGTGGATGGCTACACCTTC
CDR3 protein: CASSLAYRGRVDGYTF
CDR3 length: 16
D gene: TRBD1
J gene: TRBJ1-2
V gene: TRBV5-1
clone size: .

CDR3 DNA: TGCAGCGTTCTTCGGACAGGCACAGATACGCAGTATTTT
CDR3 protein: CSVLRTGTDTQYF
CDR3 length: 13
D gene: .
J gene: TRBJ2-3
V gene: TRBV29-1
clone size: .

CDR3 DNA: TGTGCCAACAGTTTCAGGGGTAAGGACACTGAAGCTTTCTTT
CDR3 protein: CANSFRGKDTEAFF
CDR3 length: 14
D gene: .
J gene: TRBJ1-1
V gene: TRBV12-3/TRBV12-4
clone size: .

CDR3 DNA: TGTGCCAGCAGTCCTACTAGCGGATTTATCACAGATACGCAGTATTTT
CDR3 protein: CASSPTSGFITDTQYF
CDR3 length: 16
D gene: TRBD2
J gene: TRBJ2-3
V gene: TRBV12-3/TRBV12-4
clone size: .

CDR3 DNA: TGCGCCAGCAGCTCAGGCGTAGAGCAGTTCTTC
CDR3 protein: CASSSGVEQFF
CDR3 length: 11
D gene: .
J gene: TRBJ2-1
V gene: TRBV5-1
clone size: few

CDR3 DNA: TGTGCCAGCAGTCCGATTCGGGACACCGGGGAGCTGTTTTTT
CDR3 protein: CASSPIRDTGELFF
CDR3 length: 14
D gene: .
J gene: TRBJ2-2
V gene: TRBV6-1
clone size: .

CDR3 DNA: TGCGCCAGCAGCTTGGTAGTCAAGCTAGCCGCGGGGTCGGATGAGCAGTTCTTC
CDR3 protein: CASSLVVKLAAGSDEQFF
CDR3 length: 18
D gene: .
J gene: TRBJ2-1
V gene: TRBV5-1
clone size: few

CDR3 DNA: TGCGCCAGCAGCCCTCTTTTTGGAGAACCCTCCTACGAGCAGTACTTC
CDR3 protein: CASSPLFGEPSYEQYF
CDR3 length: 16
D gene: .
J gene: TRBJ2-7
V gene: TRBV4-1
clone size: .

CDR3 DNA: TGTGCCAGCAGCCATCTCGGTTTAGCGGGAGTAGAGACCCAGTACTTC
CDR3 protein: CASSHLGLAGVETQYF
CDR3 length: 16
D gene: TRBD2
J gene: TRBJ2-5
V gene: TRBV11-2
clone size: few

CDR3 DNA: TGCGCCAGCAGCTTTACCCCAGGGGCCGGGGAGCTGTTTTTT
CDR3 protein: CASSFTPGAGELFF
CDR3 length: 14
D gene: .
J gene: TRBJ2-2
V gene: TRBV5-1
clone size: few

CDR3 DNA: TGTGCCAGCAGTCCGATCGCGGGAGCCACCGGGGAGCTGTTTTTT
CDR3 protein: CASSPIAGATGELFF
CDR3 length: 15
D gene: TRBD2
J gene: TRBJ2-2
V gene: TRBV27
clone size: few

CDR3 DNA: TGTGCCAGCAGTGCGTTCAGGGCGAATGAGCAGTTCTTC
CDR3 protein: CASSAFRANEQFF
CDR3 length: 13
D gene: .
J gene: TRBJ2-1
V gene: TRBV2
clone size: .

CDR3 DNA: TGTGCCACCCATGGGACTAGCGGGAGCCTCGACAATGAGCATTTCTTC
CDR3 protein: CATHGTSGSLDNEHFF
CDR3 length: 16
D gene: TRBD2
J gene: TRBJ2-1
V gene: TRBV3-1
clone size: .

CDR3 DNA: TGCGCCAGCAGTGAGTCTGACATTGGGGAGACCCAGTACTTC
CDR3 protein: CASSESDIGETQYF
CDR3 length: 14
D gene: .
J gene: TRBJ2-5
V gene: TRBV10-1
clone size: many

CDR3 DNA: TGTGCCAGCAGCCTGGGACAGGGGTTTGCCCAGCATTTT
CDR3 protein: CASSLGQGFAQHF
CDR3 length: 13
D gene: TRBD1
J gene: TRBJ1-5
V gene: TRBV7-2
clone size: few

CDR3 DNA: TGCGCCAGCGGGGGGGTGACCTCCTACAATGAGCAGTTCTTC
CDR3 protein: CASGGVTSYNEQFF
CDR3 length: 14
D gene: TRBD2
J gene: TRBJ2-1
V gene: TRBV5-1
clone size: .

CDR3 DNA: TGCAGCGTTGACGCGAGGGGCTCCTACAATGAGCAGTTCTTC
CDR3 protein: CSVDARGSYNEQFF
CDR3 length: 14
D gene: .
J gene: TRBJ2-1
V gene: TRBV29-1
clone size: few

CDR3 DNA: TGTGCCAGCAGCTACTCTGAAGCTTTCTTT
CDR3 protein: CASSYSEAFF
CDR3 length: 10
D gene: .
J gene: TRBJ1-1
V gene: TRBV11-1
clone size: .

CDR3 DNA: TGTGCCAGCAGCCGGGACAGGACGACAGATACGCAGTATTTT
CDR3 protein: CASSRDRTTDTQYF
CDR3 length: 14
D gene: TRBD1
J gene: TRBJ2-3
V gene: TRBV4-2
clone size: many

CDR3 DNA: TGCAGTGCTAGAGATCGTTCTAGCCCAGGTGAGCAGTTCTTC
CDR3 protein: CSARDRSSPGEQFF
CDR3 length: 14
D gene: .
J gene: TRBJ2-1
V gene: TRBV20-1
clone size: few

CDR3 DNA: TGTGCCACCAGTGACTATTCAGGGATTACGAACACCGGGGAGCTGTTTTTT
CDR3 protein: CATSDYSGITNTGELFF
CDR3 length: 17
D gene: .
J gene: TRBJ2-2
V gene: TRBV24-1
clone size: .

CDR3 DNA: TGTGCCAGCACCTATAGGTCGAACACCGGGGAGCTGTTTTTT
CDR3 protein: CASTYRSNTGELFF
CDR3 length: 14
D gene: .
J gene: TRBJ2-2
V gene: TRBV5-5
clone size: few

CDR3 DNA: TGTGCCATCAGTGAGTCGAGGGCGGCGGAGACCCAGTACTTC
CDR3 protein: CAISESRAAETQYF
CDR3 length: 14
D gene: .
J gene: TRBJ2-5
V gene: TRBV10-3
clone size: .

CDR3 DNA: TGTGCCAGCAGCGTAGAGCCAGGGATGAACACTGAAGCTTTCTTT
CDR3 protein: CASSVEPGMNTEAFF
CDR3 length: 15
D gene: .
J gene: TRBJ1-1
V gene: TRBV9
clone size: many

CDR3 DNA: TGTGCCAGCGCACCCGACGGAGGAAGGGCCGGGGAGCTGTTTTTT
CDR3 protein: CASAPDGGRAGELFF
CDR3 length: 15
D gene: .
J gene: TRBJ2-2
V gene: TRBV27
clone size: .

CDR3 DNA: TGTGCCAGCAGTTTAGGAGGGGGCGCGGATACGCAGTATTTT
CDR3 protein: CASSLGGGADTQYF
CDR3 length: 14
D gene: TRBD1
J gene: TRBJ2-3
V gene: TRBV12-3/TRBV12-4
clone size: many

CDR3 DNA: TGTGCCAGCACGCGAGGGGGAGGGGCCCAAGAGACCCAGTACTTC
CDR3 protein: CASTRGGGAQETQYF
CDR3 length: 15
D gene: .
J gene: TRBJ2-5
V gene: TRBV7-9
clone size: .

CDR3 DNA: TGTGCCAGCAGTTTAGAAGGGGGTTGGGACATCAACACTGAAGCTTTCTTT
CDR3 protein: CASSLEGGWDINTEAFF
CDR3 length: 17
D gene: .
J gene: TRBJ1-1
V gene: TRBV12-3/TRBV12-4
clone size: .

CDR3 DNA: TGTGCCAGCAGTGAAGCCGCGGACAGCACTGAAGCTTTCTTT
CDR3 protein: CASSEAADSTEAFF
CDR3 length: 14
D gene: .
J gene: TRBJ1-1
V gene: TRBV6-1
clone size: few

CDR3 DNA: TGCGCCAGCAGAGTGAATGAGCAGTTCTTC
CDR3 protein: CASRVNEQFF
CDR3 length: 10
D gene: .
J gene: TRBJ2-1
V gene: TRBV5-1
clone size: few

CDR3 DNA: TGCAGTGCCCAGCGGGAGGGCCCCGTTAGAGATACGCAGTATTTT
CDR3 protein: CSAQREGPVRDTQYF
CDR3 length: 15
D gene: TRBD2
J gene: TRBJ2-3
V gene: TRBV20-1
clone size: .

CDR3 DNA: TGTGCCAGCAGTCCACAAGACAGGGGGGAAGAGACCCAGTACTTC
CDR3 protein: CASSPQDRGEETQYF
CDR3 length: 15
D gene: TRBD1
J gene: TRBJ2-5
V gene: TRBV27
clone size: few

CDR3 DNA: TGCGCCAGCAGCTTTGGGAGACGGAAGAACACTGAAGCTTTCTTT
CDR3 protein: CASSFGRRKNTEAFF
CDR3 length: 15
D gene: .
J gene: TRBJ1-1
V gene: TRBV5-1
clone size: few

CDR3 DNA: TGTGCCATCAGATCGTCTGGAGGGCAAATCGGTTACGAGCAGTACTTC
CDR3 protein: CAIRSSGGQIGYEQYF
CDR3 length: 16
D gene: .
J gene: TRBJ2-7
V gene: TRBV10-3
clone size: few

CDR3 DNA: TGTGCCAGCAGCCAAGACACAGGGATCAACACCGGGGAGCTGTTTTTT
CDR3 protein: CASSQDTGINTGELFF
CDR3 length: 16
D gene: .
J gene: TRBJ2-2
V gene: TRBV27
clone size: few

CDR3 DNA: TGTGCCAGCAGCCCCGCCGGCGCTAGCGGAGGGGGGAATGAGCAGTTCTTC
CDR3 protein: CASSPAGASGGGNEQFF
CDR3 length: 17
D gene: .
J gene: TRBJ2-1
V gene: TRBV7-9
clone size: few

CDR3 DNA: TGTGCCAGCAGCCCCGGGACAGGGGTTCAATCACCCCTCCACTTT
CDR3 protein: CASSPGTGVQSPLHF
CDR3 length: 15
D gene: TRBD1
J gene: TRBJ1-6
V gene: TRBV5-6
clone size: .

CDR3 DNA: TGTGCCAGCAGTTACTCCTTGAAGGGGGGCCGAGCCAAAAACATTCAGTACTTC
CDR3 protein: CASSYSLKGGRAKNIQYF
CDR3 length: 18
D gene: .
J gene: TRBJ2-4
V gene: TRBV6-5
clone size: .

CDR3 DNA: TGTGCCAGCACACTCCCCGCGGCCTTATCCTATGGCTACACCTTC
CDR3 protein: CASTLPAALSYGYTF
CDR3 length: 15
D gene: .
J gene: TRBJ1-2
V gene: TRBV12-3/TRBV12-4
clone size: few

CDR3 DNA: TGCGCCAGCAGCTACAGGAGAAGCTACAATGAGCAGTTCTTC
CDR3 protein: CASSYRRSYNEQFF
CDR3 length: 14
D gene: .
J gene: TRBJ2-1
V gene: TRBV5-1
clone size: few